This TCR delta chain was profiled in a study of gamma-delta chains in newborns, infants, children. The overall study: Polyclonal expansion of innate γδ T cells after birth follows microbial exposure.

This clone was found a few times. Only one base separates this from a far larger clonotype, so it likely reflects a read error. Other DNA sequences of this sample code for an identical CDR3. TCRdb re-called the reads via CATT. The sample lists several thousand delta-chain clones; 3% to 3.5% were seen once. The V gene lost 1 base and the J gene lost 2 bases, with 7 bases spanning the gap. CDR3 length: 13 amino acids. CDR1 and CDR2 from the germline V gene are GEAIGNYY and EKD. The sequence was collected from a child who was a newborn, infant or young child, either healthy, febrile or measles-vaccinated (not recorded which). Sample: blood. This chain connects TRDV2 to TRDJ1, with D possibly TRDD3 on 6 matching bases. CDR3 sequence (DNA): TGTGCCTGTGACACTTGGGGGACCGATAAACTCATCTTT. This translates into CACDTWGTDKLIF.